This TCR beta chain was retrieved from a study of beta chain features in type 1 diabetes (dated by TCRdb to 2017 to 2018). Concerning the study at large: Mean age, gender distribution, total cell number and subset yield did not differ between patients and healthy donors. A total of roughly 99 million sorted cells were examined across all samples, and the number of cells per subset was strongly correlated with RNA yield. In the study, TCRB repertoires of sorted circulating CD4+ T cell subsets from recently diagnosed type 1 diabetes patients were compared with those of matched healthy donors. Whereas all 30 or so donors provided naive and central memory subsets, regulatory and stem cell-like memory subsets were isolated from just 8 patients and roughly eight healthy donors. Broader findings and caveats from the paper: Because small numbers of individuals were included in the HLA sub-analyses, any influence of HLA type on TCRB rearrangement was left unresolved. Naive, central memory and regulatory TCRB repertoires appeared to be more alike among patients than among healthy donors. At VDJ recombination sites, type 1 diabetes patients had fewer insertions and more deleted nucleotides, which implies abnormalities in thymic rearrangement. PCR may preferentially amplify shorter templates, but because patient and control samples were amplified and corrected together, any resulting skew would affect both groups equally. Because cDNA rather than genomic DNA was sequenced, highly expressing activated cells could have been over-represented, although no difference in activation and CD3 levels was found between groups. A moderate but significant shortening of TCRB CDR3 length was observed in type 1 diabetes patients in all four CD4+ subsets.

From the cysteine through the phenylalanine, the CDR3 covers 17 amino acids. CDR3 DNA is the only sequence kept; it has 51 bases, read in frame from the first base. Sequences KGHSH (CDR1) and LQKENI (CDR2) are obtained from the germline V gene. Relative to germline, V is 7 bases shorter and J is 0 bases shorter, with 21 bases between their ends. The entire amount of isolated RNA was reverse transcribed using the High Capacity cDNA Reverse Transcription Kit, so the sequenced TCRB transcripts were expressed ones. Deep immunoSEQ sequencing was performed on naive, central memory and regulatory T cell samples, with an average of roughly 3.5 million total reads per sample. Sorted cells were lysed in RLT buffer and RNA was extracted with DNase-treated RNeasy Micro or Mini kits, depending on cell number. Each cell subset was processed separately to prevent cross-contamination, with patient and healthy donor samples processed together. The immunoSEQ multiplex PCR was used to amplify TCRB sequences from cDNA, generating 87-bp fragments that spanned the CDR3 region. The amplicons were sequenced using the Illumina HiSeq platform. Per the source publication's procedure: Synthetic template baselines were used to correct PCR bias computationally, reads within Hamming distance 2 were collapsed together, and singletons that could not be merged were discarded. Reads were aligned against IMGT so that V, D and J genes, CDR3 length and insertions or deletions at six rearrangement sites could be assigned. Within each subset, clonotype counts were normalized to the number of sorted cells before true diversity and Gini coefficients were calculated with the tcR R package. The overlap coefficient, calculated on TCRB nucleotide sequences, was used to measure repertoire sharing. As a proxy for the pre-selection repertoire, out-of-frame TCRB sequences from naive cells were analyzed. In TCRdb, the immuneACCESS table is reduced to in-frame sequences with V and J assigned. These tables do not hold every clone; where another copy was compared, an unresolved V gene accounts for under half, and the others remain unexplained. V and J calls and clone size are copied from that table; D and trimming were computed from the DNA. A total of hundreds of thousands of clones appear in this sample, around an eighth of them only once. The ten largest account for 0.022% of the sample.

Each donor gave one peripheral blood draw, about 110 mL on average, collected into heparinised tubes. Naive, central memory, regulatory and stem cell-like memory CD4+ T cells were sorted on a BD FACSAria II using a panel including CD45RO, CCR7, CD25, CD127, CD95 and CD27. All sorted populations exceeded 98% purity. PBMCs were isolated immediately by Lymphoprep density gradient centrifugation and stained directly without culture. So that batch effects would be minimized, each experiment stained and sorted samples in pairs, pairing one healthy donor with one patient. As regards this clone: Its cognate antigen has yet to be identified. Base qualities are not provided; no much larger clone lies one nucleotide away.

This clonotype originated in a young man with type 1 diabetes. The material sequenced was naive CD4+ T cells from blood. The cell subset or site label, read with the paper, signifies: true naive CD4+ T cells. The chain is made from TRBV18 and TRBJ1-1; TRBD1 is possibly the D segment (5 matching bases). The CDR3 region reads CASYARVLSPMNTEAFF. DNA sequence: TGTGCCAGCTACGCCAGGGTGTTGTCCCCGATGAACACTGAAGCTTTCTTT.